This T cell receptor beta chain was captured in a study of cytomegalovirus exposure and HLA in healthy donors. The PCR ran on 60 Vbeta and 13 Jbeta primers. The method was immunoSEQ multiplex PCR; TCRdb's version includes in-frame clones alone and lacks a portion of them. In the table there are approximately 150,000 clones, about four fifths of which are singletons. Germline loops: CDR1 LGHNA, CDR2 YNFKEQ. The CDR3 has 17 amino acids. J lost 7 bases, V lost 0 bases, and 7 bases had no gene match. The origin of this receptor is a woman between 50 and 59 years old in good health and CMV-seronegative. The chain has TRBV4-2 and TRBJ2-1; 12 bases are shared with TRBD2. Sequenced material: PBMCs. CDR3 protein: CASSQDPGTSGSNEQFF. CDR3 bases: TGTGCCAGCAGCCAAGATCCGGGGACTAGCGGGTCAAATGAGCAGTTCTTC.